These 27 T cell receptor beta chains came from one sample sequenced in a study of OX40 agonist ivuxolimab in advanced cancers. The method was immunoSEQ multiplex PCR; TCRdb's version includes in-frame clones alone and lacks a portion of them. The table shows under 15,000 clones, with around 76% occurring only once. The material sequenced was CD4+ or CD8+ T cells sorted from blood, taken in a trial of the OX40 agonist ivuxolimab. These receptors were collected from an adult with an advanced solid tumor such as melanoma, head and neck, liver or kidney cancer.

The V and J genes are TRBV7-9 and TRBJ2-7, with D hard to call. Looked up from germline, CDR1 is SEHNR and CDR2 is FQNEAQ (reference sequence). The germline V and J ends were trimmed by 5 bases and 0 bases, with 14 bases remaining between them. The CDR3 length is 15 residues. The CDR3 DNA follows: TGTGCCAGCAGCCTAGGTCCACAGCACTCCTACGAGCAGTACTTC. Protein sequence: CASSLGPQHSYEQYF. The variable domain in full, completed from reference TRBV7-9 and TRBJ2-7, reads DTGVSQNPRHKITKRGQNVTFRCDPISEHNRLYWYRQTLGQGPEFLTYFQNEAQLEKSRLLSDRFSAERPKGSFSTLEIQRTEQGDSAMYLCASSLGPQHSYEQYFGPGTRLTVT.

The V call is TRBV10-2, the J call TRBJ2-3, with 8 bases fitting TRBD2. Germline assignment: CDR1 WSHSY and CDR2 SAAADI. V lost 6 bases and J lost 0; bases outside the gene matches: 5. CDR3 length: 15 amino acids. The CDR3 DNA reads as TGCGCCAGCAGCTCACTAGCGGCGAGCACAGATACGCAGTATTTT. It encodes CASSSLAASTDTQYF.

The V and J genes are TRBV5-6 and TRBJ1-2, with 10 bases that match TRBD1. The CDR3 has 14 residues. The ends lost 4 bases at V and 8 bases at J; junction bases unmatched: 8. Germline CDR1 SGHDT, CDR2 YYEEEE. CDR3 DNA sequence: TGTGCCAGCAGCCATGGGACAGGGGCTTGGGGCTACACCTTC. Protein product: CASSHGTGAWGYTF.

The chain has TRBV27 and TRBJ2-7, with D unresolved. The germline CDR1 and CDR2 sequences are MNHEY and SMNVEV (reference sequence). This CDR3 is built from 13 residues. V was shortened by 5 bases and J by 5 bases, with 13 bases between the two germline ends. The CDR3 DNA sequence: TGTGCCAGCAGTAACCCCCGCTGGGACGAGCAGTACTTC. It encodes CASSNPRWDEQYF.

This rearrangement joins TRBV9 to TRBJ2-3; D is uncertain. V was trimmed by 4 bases and J by 2 bases, leaving 14 bases between them. Per germline, CDR1 SGDLS and CDR2 YYNGEE. There are 15 residues in the CDR3. The DNA for the CDR3 is TGTGCCAGCAGCCCGTTCGCCCTACCCACAGATACGCAGTATTTT. Its protein product is CASSPFALPTDTQYF. The full variable domain, in which reference TRBV9 and TRBJ2-3 provide the parts outside the CDR3, is DSGVTQTPKHLITATGQRVTLRCSPRSGDLSVYWYQQSLDQGLQFLIQYYNGEERAKGNILERFSAQQFPDLHSELNLSSLELGDSALYFCASSPFALPTDTQYFGPGTRLTVL.

Sample share makes this clone medium-sized. The V call is TRBV9, the J call TRBJ2-1, with 7 bases lining up with TRBD2. V dropped 1 base and J dropped 0; count of bases not matched to a gene: 7. CDR1 SGDLS and CDR2 YYNGEE come from the germline V gene. The CDR3 extends over 17 amino acids. Here the CDR3 reads CASSVPQRGSSYNEQFF. CDR3 sequence (DNA): TGTGCCAGCAGCGTACCTCAGCGGGGTAGCTCCTACAATGAGCAGTTCTTC.

The chain links TRBV15 to TRBJ2-1; 8 nucleotides align to TRBD2. This CDR3 comprises 14 residues. Germline values: CDR1 LNHNV, CDR2 YYDKDF (reference sequence). Unmatched junction bases numbered 9, after V lost 9 bases and J lost 5 bases. The CDR3 DNA reads as TGTGCCACTGAACCGGGACTAGTGGACAATGAGCAGTTCTTC. Translated, it gives CATEPGLVDNEQFF. The full variable domain, its missing parts supplied by reference TRBV15 and TRBJ2-1, is DAMVIQNPRYQVTQFGKPVTLSCSQTLNHNVMYWYQQKSSQAPKLLFHYYDKDFNNEADTPDNFQSRRPNTSFCFLDIRSPGLGDTAMYLCATEPGLVDNEQFFGPGTRLTVL.

To note about this clone: The same CDR3 is also encoded by other DNA sequences in this sample. V is TRBV30 and J is TRBJ2-7; D ambiguous. The CDR3 length is 13 residues. CDR1 and CDR2 from the germline V gene are GTSNPN and SVGIG (reference sequence). V was trimmed by 1 base and J by 4 bases, leaving 11 bases between them. The CDR3 spells CAWSGLGFYEQYF. The CDR3 nucleotides are TGTGCCTGGAGTGGTCTCGGGTTTTACGAGCAGTACTTC. Full variable domain (remainder filled in from reference TRBV30 and TRBJ2-7): SQTIHQWPATLVQPVGSPLSLECTVEGTSNPNLYWYRQAAGRGLQLLFYSVGIGQISSEVPQNLSASRPQDRQFILSSKKLLLSDSGFYLCAWSGLGFYEQYFGPGTRLTVT.

The chain carries TRBV4-2 and TRBJ1-4; D gene uncertain. This CDR3 has 17 residues. With 4 bases removed from V and 0 bases from J, the gap between germline ends came to 15 bases. Germline V gene data show CDR1 as LGHNA and CDR2 as YNFKEQ. CDR3 protein: CASSPMSGIATNEKLFF. CDR3 bases: TGTGCCAGCAGCCCGATGAGTGGAATAGCAACTAATGAAAAACTGTTTTTT.

The chain is built from TRBV9 and TRBJ2-1; D uncertain. This CDR3 is built from 14 residues. From germline, CDR1 is SGDLS and CDR2 YYNGEE. V dropped 4 bases and J dropped 7 bases, with 15 bases sitting between them. The CDR3: CASSPPPGPNEQFF. The CDR3 region has the DNA TGTGCCAGCAGCCCCCCGCCGGGCCCTAATGAGCAGTTCTTC.

The count of this clone is one. This chain uses TRBV5-1 with TRBJ2-5; 10 nucleotides line up with TRBD2. Germline CDR1 SGHRS, CDR2 YFSETQ. V was pared by 2 bases and J by 5 bases, with 6 bases of the junction left unmatched. The CDR3 has 15 amino acids. The CDR3 here is CASSFQASGSETQYF. In nucleotides, the CDR3 is TGCGCCAGCAGCTTTCAGGCTAGCGGGAGTGAGACCCAGTACTTC.

The chain joins TRBV19 to TRBJ1-4, with a weak D call TRBD1 (6 bases). Germline V gene lookup returns CDR1 LNHDA and CDR2 SQIVND (reference sequence). The CDR3 is 15 amino acids. V shed 5 bases and J shed 3 bases, with 13 bases lying between them. The DNA of the CDR3 is TGTGCCAGTAGTCTCCGGACAGCAGCTAATGAAAAACTGTTTTTT. Amino acids: CASSLRTAANEKLFF.

The gene calls are TRBV11-2 and TRBJ2-3, with D uncertain. The CDR3 totals 15 residues. In germline, CDR1 is SGHAT, CDR2 FQNNGV. Deletions cut 2 bases from V and 2 bases from J, with 11 bases between. The CDR3 spells CASSLSGISTDTQYF. CDR3 nucleotides: TGTGCCAGCAGCTTATCTGGCATCTCCACAGATACGCAGTATTTT. Filled out from reference TRBV11-2 and TRBJ2-3, the complete variable domain reads EAGVAQSPRYKIIEKRQSVAFWCNPISGHATLYWYQQILGQGPKLLIQFQNNGVVDDSQLPKDRFSAERLKGVDSTLKIQPAKLEDSAVYLCASSLSGISTDTQYFGPGTRLTVL.

The chain employs TRBV5-1 and TRBJ2-5; D assignment may be TRBD1 or TRBD2 (5 bases each). The assigned J gene may be wrong: the sequence end matches TRBJ2-7 better. Germline V gives CDR1 SGHRS, CDR2 YFSETQ. There are 15 residues in the CDR3. CDR3 nucleotide sequence: TGCGCCAGCAGCTTGGGTTCGGGGACCCTCTACGAGCAGTACTTC. This translates into CASSLGSGTLYEQYF.

This chain's CDR3 is CASSIPEWSPNEAFF. Here the CDR3 DNA reads TGTGCCAGTAGTATCCCAGAATGGTCCCCAAATGAAGCTTTCTTT. The chain has TRBV19 and TRBJ1-1; no definite D call. This CDR3 has 15 residues. V was trimmed by 3 bases and J by 7 bases, leaving 18 bases between them. Germline V gene data show CDR1 as LNHDA and CDR2 as SQIVND (reference sequence). The full variable domain, its missing parts supplied by reference TRBV19 and TRBJ1-1, is DGGITQSPKYLFRKEGQNVTLSCEQNLNHDAMYWYRQDPGQGLRLIYYSQIVNDFQKGDIAEGYSVSREKKESFPLTVTSAQKNPTAFYLCASSIPEWSPNEAFFGQGTRLTVV.

The V and J genes are TRBV28 and TRBJ1-1, with TRBD1 as a possible D gene (6 bases). The germline V gene encodes CDR1 MDHEN and CDR2 SYDVKM. V shed 9 bases and J shed 8 bases, with 10 bases lying between them. This CDR3 comprises 10 residues. CDR3 DNA sequence: TGTGCCAGTTCAGACAGGGAAGCTTTCTTT. It is translated as CASSDREAFF.

This clone was seen just once. The chain links TRBV2 to TRBJ2-1; D not certain. The V gene lost 6 bases and the J gene lost 8 bases, with 20 bases spanning the gap. This CDR3 region has 15 residues. CDR1 and CDR2 (germline): SNHLY, FYNNEI. In DNA, the CDR3 is TGTGCCAGCAGCCGATCCACTTCCCTCCCTGATGAGCAGTTCTTC. Translating gives CASSRSTSLPDEQFF.

In the case of this clone: The likely explanation is a read error, given a far larger clone one base away. The rearrangement uses TRBV28 and TRBJ2-7, with a possible D match to TRBD1 (5 bases). Germline V gene sequence: CDR1 MDHEN, CDR2 SYDVKM. This CDR3 has 14 residues. Trimming took off 6 bases at V and 2 bases at J, with 14 bases between the two ends. CDR3 loop: CASSGQESAYEQYF. The CDR3 nucleotides are TGTGCCAGCAGCGGACAAGAAAGCGCCTACGAGCAGTACTTC. Variable domain in full (rest from reference TRBV28 and TRBJ2-7): DVKVTQSSRYLVKRTGEKVFLECVQDMDHENMFWYRQDPGLGLRLIYFSYDVKMKEKGDIPEGYSVSREKKERFSLILESASTNQTSMYLCASSGQESAYEQYFGPGTRLTVT.

The chain couples TRBV27 to TRBJ1-6, with D perhaps matching TRBD1 (6 bases). The CDR3 loop spans 15 amino acids. The V end was cut by 0 bases, the J end by 9 bases, with 12 bases between. Germline-derived CDR1 and CDR2 are MNHEY and SMNVEV (reference sequence). The CDR3 bases are TGTGCCAGCAGTTTATCGCAGGGGATCGGTTCACCCCTCCACTTT. Encoded protein: CASSLSQGIGSPLHF.

A remark on this clone: A read error may produce the germline difference seen at one junction end. The chain uses TRBV10-3 and TRBJ1-2, with 9 bases identical to TRBD1. The CDR3 extends over 16 amino acids. Looked up from germline, CDR1 is ENHRY and CDR2 is SYGVKD. The DNA for the CDR3 is TGTGCCAGCAGTTATTGGACAGGGGAGTCTAACTATGGCTACACCTTC. It yields the protein CASSYWTGESNYGYTF.

The V call is TRBV9, the J call TRBJ2-7; a weak D match, TRBD2 (6 bases). V was shortened by 3 bases and J by 5 bases, with 18 bases between the two germline ends. The V gene's germline CDR1 is SGDLS and CDR2 YYNGEE. The CDR3 is 15 residues long. CDR3 sequence reads: CASSARGTPSHEQYF. The CDR3 DNA reads TGTGCCAGCAGCGCGCGGGGTACCCCTAGCCACGAGCAGTACTTC.

V usage is TRBV2 and J usage is TRBJ2-3; perhaps TRBD2 as D (5 bases). V lost 8 bases and J lost 3, with 9 bases in between. Germline V gene sequence: CDR1 SNHLY, CDR2 FYNNEI. This CDR3 comprises 12 residues. CDR3 DNA: TGTGCCAGCCTAACTAGAACAGATACGCAGTATTTT. Translated, it gives CASLTRTDTQYF.

The chain employs TRBV5-6 and TRBJ2-1, with no clear D. The CDR3 contains 14 residues. Trimming took 1 base from V and 6 from J, leaving 11 bases between them. Germline V gene data show CDR1 as SGHDT and CDR2 as YYEEEE. The CDR3: CASSLIVSRNEQFF. The CDR3 DNA is TGTGCCAGCAGCTTGATCGTTAGCCGCAATGAGCAGTTCTTC.

This chain links TRBV7-3 with TRBJ1-1; 9 bases agree with TRBD1. Germline V gives CDR1 SGHTA, CDR2 FQGTGA. V lost 0 bases to trimming and J lost 4 bases; unmatched junction nucleotides: 6. This CDR3 contains 16 residues. The CDR3 nucleotides read TGTGCCAGCAGCTTAACGGGGACAGGGATGGGCACTGAAGCTTTCTTT. Translated, it gives CASSLTGTGMGTEAFF. The full variable domain, completed using reference TRBV7-3 and TRBJ1-1, is GAGVSQTPSNKVTEKGKYVELRCDPISGHTALYWYRQSLGQGPEFLIYFQGTGAADDSGLPNDRFFAVRPEGSVSTLKIQRTERGDSAVYLCASSLTGTGMGTEAFFGQGTRLTVV.

Remarks on this clone: The conserved closing phenylalanine or tryptophan is absent in this CDR3, likely reflecting a read error. It is unclear where the CDR3 begins or ends on the DNA, so no DNA is shown, and the CDR3 is as TCRdb lists it. The rearrangement joins TRBV29-1 to TRBJ2-7; the table's D call, TRBD2, has no DNA check behind it. The germline gives CDR1 SQVTM, CDR2 ANQGSEA. The CDR3 sequence runs 13 residues, both termini included. The CDR3 protein is CSVEGGSSYEPYL.

The genes are TRBV9 and TRBJ1-5; D possibly corresponds to TRBD1 (5 bases). Looked up from germline, CDR1 is SGDLS and CDR2 is YYNGEE. V dropped 7 bases and J dropped 11 bases, with 16 bases sitting between them. The CDR3 is 12 residues long. The CDR3 DNA is TGTGCCAGCGGTACAGGAGATCTTGCCCAGCATTTT. Translating gives CASGTGDLAQHF.

The chain recombines TRBV7-9 with TRBJ2-2; 14 bases are shared with TRBD2. V lost 5 bases, J lost 1 base, and 6 bases stayed unmatched. Germline-derived CDR1 and CDR2 are SEHNR and FQNEAQ (reference sequence). The CDR3 covers 18 residues. CDR3 DNA sequence: TGTGCCAGCAGCCCTGGACTAGCGGGAGGCCTGAACACCGGGGAGCTGTTTTTT. Protein sequence: CASSPGLAGGLNTGELFF. The whole variable domain, filled in from reference TRBV7-9 and TRBJ2-2, reads DTGVSQNPRHKITKRGQNVTFRCDPISEHNRLYWYRQTLGQGPEFLTYFQNEAQLEKSRLLSDRFSAERPKGSFSTLEIQRTEQGDSAMYLCASSPGLAGGLNTGELFFGEGSRLTVL.